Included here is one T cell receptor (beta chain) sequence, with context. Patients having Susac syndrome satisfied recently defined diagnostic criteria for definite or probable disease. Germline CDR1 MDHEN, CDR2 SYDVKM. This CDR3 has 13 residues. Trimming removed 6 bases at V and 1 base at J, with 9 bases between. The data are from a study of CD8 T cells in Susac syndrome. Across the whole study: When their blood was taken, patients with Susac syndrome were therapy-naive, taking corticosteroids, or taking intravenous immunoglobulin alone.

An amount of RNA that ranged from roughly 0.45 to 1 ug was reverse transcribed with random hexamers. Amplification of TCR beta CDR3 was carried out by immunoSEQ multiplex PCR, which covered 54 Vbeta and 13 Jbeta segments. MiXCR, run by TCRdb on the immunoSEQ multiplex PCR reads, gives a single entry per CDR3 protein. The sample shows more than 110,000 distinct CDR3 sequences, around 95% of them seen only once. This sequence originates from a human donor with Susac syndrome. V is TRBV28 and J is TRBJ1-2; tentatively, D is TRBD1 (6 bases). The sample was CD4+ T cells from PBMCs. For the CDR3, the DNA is TGTGCCAGCAGCCTGGGACATAACTATGGCTACACCTTC. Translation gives CASSLGHNYGYTF.